Listed here are 8 T cell receptor beta chains from one sample, sequenced in a study of control samples from healthy donors and cancer patients. Generated by immunoSEQ multiplex PCR, the TCRdb table keeps only in-frame clones and is missing some. The sample records around 140,000 clones, roughly nine tenths being singletons. The sample comprised PBMCs. The receptors shown here come from a man aged 50 or older with head and neck cancer.

The chain is built from TRBV10-2 and TRBJ1-1, with D possibly TRBD1 on 5 matching bases. V shed 6 bases and J shed 4 bases, with 9 bases lying between them. The CDR3 has 12 residues. The germline V gene has CDR1 WSHSY and CDR2 SAAADI. CDR3 sequence reads: CASSDRGTEAFF. CDR3 nucleotides: TGCGCCAGCAGCGACAGAGGCACTGAAGCTTTCTTT.

This clone turned up a few times. The chain has TRBV7-9 and TRBJ1-1; D may be TRBD1 (6 bases). With 6 bases removed from V and 6 bases from J, the gap between germline ends came to 14 bases. The CDR3 has 13 amino acids. In germline, CDR1 is SEHNR, CDR2 FQNEAQ (reference sequence). CDR3 in amino acids: CASRPYRDPEAFF. The CDR3 coding sequence is TGTGCCAGCAGACCTTACAGGGACCCTGAAGCTTTCTTT. Using reference TRBV7-9 and TRBJ1-1 for the parts outside the CDR3, the full variable domain is DTGVSQNPRHKITKRGQNVTFRCDPISEHNRLYWYRQTLGQGPEFLTYFQNEAQLEKSRLLSDRFSAERPKGSFSTLEIQRTEQGDSAMYLCASRPYRDPEAFFGQGTRLTVV.

This chain links TRBV3-1 (or the pseudogene TRBV3-2) with TRBJ2-7; tentatively, D is TRBD1 (6 bases). The CDR3 covers 16 residues. With 1 base removed from V and 3 bases from J, the gap between germline ends came to 16 bases. In germline, CDR1 is LGHDT, CDR2 YNNKEL (reference sequence). The CDR3 nucleotides are TGTGCCAGCAGCCAAGTCGTAGGACAGTCTTACTACGAGCAGTACTTC. Protein: CASSQVVGQSYYEQYF.

The CDR3: CASSGLAENEQYF. The CDR3 DNA is TGTGCCAGTAGTGGACTAGCGGAAAACGAGCAGTACTTC. The rearrangement links TRBV19 to TRBJ2-7; 10 nucleotides align to TRBD2. The CDR3 runs 13 residues. The germline V gene has CDR1 LNHDA and CDR2 SQIVND (reference sequence). V was clipped by 5 bases and J by 5 bases; unmatched bases: 3.

This chain uses TRBV24-1 with TRBJ2-2; 12 bases are a match to TRBD2. CDR1 KGHDR and CDR2 SFDVKD come from the germline V gene. This CDR3 comprises 16 residues. The trim removed 2 bases at V and 4 bases at J, leaving 1 base unmatched. This chain's CDR3 is CATSDSSGRGTGELFF. Here the CDR3 DNA reads TGTGCCACCAGTGATTCTAGCGGGAGGGGCACCGGGGAGCTGTTTTTT.

This clone was detected a few times. The chain employs TRBV18 and TRBJ2-5, with D perhaps TRBD1 (5 bases). The ends were cut back, 6 bases at V and 3 bases at J, with 14 bases in the middle. CDR1 KGHSH and CDR2 LQKENI come from the germline V gene. The CDR3 spans 14 residues. The CDR3 DNA reads TGTGCCAGCTCTCCTCGGGCCAGGGAAGAGACCCAGTACTTC. It encodes CASSPRAREETQYF.

The V call is TRBV12-3 or TRBV12-4, the J call TRBJ1-1; no reliable D call. This CDR3 region has 13 residues. V was pared by 3 bases and J by 5 bases, with 10 bases between. The CDR3: CASSFLLETEAFF. In nucleotides, the CDR3 is TGTGCCAGCAGTTTTCTGCTGGAGACTGAAGCTTTCTTT.

This chain links TRBV29-1 with TRBJ2-2; D unclear. The germline V and J ends were trimmed by 4 bases and 3 bases, with 9 bases remaining between them. The CDR3 is 13 amino acids. Per germline, CDR1 SQVTM and CDR2 ANQGSEA. CDR3 nucleotide sequence: TGCAGCGTTGTGAGGCAGGACACCGGGGAGCTGTTTTTT. Encoded protein: CSVVRQDTGELFF.